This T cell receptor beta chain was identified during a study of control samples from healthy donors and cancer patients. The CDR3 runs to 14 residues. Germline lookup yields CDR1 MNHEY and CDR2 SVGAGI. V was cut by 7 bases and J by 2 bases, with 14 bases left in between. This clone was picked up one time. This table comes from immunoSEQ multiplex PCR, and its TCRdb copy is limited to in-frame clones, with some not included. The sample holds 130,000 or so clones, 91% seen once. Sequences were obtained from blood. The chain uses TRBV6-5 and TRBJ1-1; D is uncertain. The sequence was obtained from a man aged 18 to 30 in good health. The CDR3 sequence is CASILLSANTEAFF. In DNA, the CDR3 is TGTGCCAGCATATTGCTGTCAGCTAACACTGAAGCTTTCTTT.